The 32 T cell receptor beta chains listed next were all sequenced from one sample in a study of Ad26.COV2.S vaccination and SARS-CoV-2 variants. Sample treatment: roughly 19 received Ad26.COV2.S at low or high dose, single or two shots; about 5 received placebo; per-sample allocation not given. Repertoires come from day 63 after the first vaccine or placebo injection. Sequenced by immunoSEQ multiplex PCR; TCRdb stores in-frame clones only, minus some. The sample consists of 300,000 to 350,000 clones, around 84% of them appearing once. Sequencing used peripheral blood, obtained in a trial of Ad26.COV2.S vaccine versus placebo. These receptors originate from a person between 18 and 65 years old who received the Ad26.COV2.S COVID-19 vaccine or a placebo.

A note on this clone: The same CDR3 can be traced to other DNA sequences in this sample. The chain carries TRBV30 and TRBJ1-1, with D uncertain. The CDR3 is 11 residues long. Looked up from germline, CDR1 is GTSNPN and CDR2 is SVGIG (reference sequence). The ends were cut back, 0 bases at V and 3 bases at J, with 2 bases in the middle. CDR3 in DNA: TGTGCCTGGAGTGTAGACACTGAAGCTTTCTTT. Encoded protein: CAWSVDTEAFF.

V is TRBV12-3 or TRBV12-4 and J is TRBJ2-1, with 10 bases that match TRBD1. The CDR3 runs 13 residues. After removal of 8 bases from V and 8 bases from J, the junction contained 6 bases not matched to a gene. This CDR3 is CASGDRGLDEQFF. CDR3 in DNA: TGTGCCAGCGGAGACAGGGGGCTGGATGAGCAGTTCTTC.

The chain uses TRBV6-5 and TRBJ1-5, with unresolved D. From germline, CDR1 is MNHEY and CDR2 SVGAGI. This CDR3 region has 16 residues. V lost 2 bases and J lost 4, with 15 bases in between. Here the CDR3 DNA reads TGTGCCAGCAGTTACATACCTCGAACGTCAAATCAGCCCCAGCATTTT. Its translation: CASSYIPRTSNQPQHF.

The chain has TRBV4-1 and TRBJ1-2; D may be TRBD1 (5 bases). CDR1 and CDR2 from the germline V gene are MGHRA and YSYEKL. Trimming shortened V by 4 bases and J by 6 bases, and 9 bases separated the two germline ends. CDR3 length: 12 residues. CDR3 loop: CASSLQGNGYTF. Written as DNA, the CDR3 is TGCGCCAGCAGCCTCCAGGGTAATGGCTACACCTTC.

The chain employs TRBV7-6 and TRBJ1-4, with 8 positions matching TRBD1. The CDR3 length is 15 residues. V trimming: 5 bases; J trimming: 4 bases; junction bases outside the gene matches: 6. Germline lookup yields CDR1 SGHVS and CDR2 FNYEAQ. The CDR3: CASSPWTGLNEKLFF. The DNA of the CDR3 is TGTGCCAGCAGCCCCTGGACAGGGCTTAATGAAAAACTGTTTTTT.

The CDR3 sequence: CASSPHRTGTNEKLFF. Written as DNA, the CDR3 is TGTGCCAGCAGCCCTCATCGGACAGGGACGAATGAAAAACTGTTTTTT. The chain links TRBV7-2 to TRBJ1-4; TRBD1 matches at 8 bases. Trimming at V came to 5 bases and at J to 5 bases, leaving 10 bases not matched to a gene. Germline-derived CDR1 and CDR2 are SGHTA and FQGNSA. The length of the CDR3 is 16 residues.

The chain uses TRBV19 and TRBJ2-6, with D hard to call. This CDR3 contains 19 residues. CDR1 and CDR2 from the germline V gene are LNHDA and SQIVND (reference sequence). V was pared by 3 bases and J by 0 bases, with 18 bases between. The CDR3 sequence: CASSILVRKGSSGANVLTF. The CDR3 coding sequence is TGTGCCAGTAGTATCCTTGTCCGGAAAGGCTCCTCTGGGGCCAACGTCCTGACTTTC.

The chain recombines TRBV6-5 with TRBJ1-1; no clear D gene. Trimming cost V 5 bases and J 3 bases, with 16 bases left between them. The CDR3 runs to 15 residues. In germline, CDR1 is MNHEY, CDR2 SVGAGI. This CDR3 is CASSTLSGRYTEAFF. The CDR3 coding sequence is TGTGCCAGCAGTACGCTTTCCGGGCGTTACACTGAAGCTTTCTTT.

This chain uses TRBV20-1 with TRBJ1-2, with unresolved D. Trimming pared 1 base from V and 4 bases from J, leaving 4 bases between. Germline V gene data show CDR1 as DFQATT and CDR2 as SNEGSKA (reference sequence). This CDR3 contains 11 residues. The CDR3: CSARGTYGYTF. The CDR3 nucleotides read TGCAGTGCTAGAGGGACCTATGGCTACACCTTC.

CDR3 protein: CASSPRRASGDLWTQYF. For the CDR3, the DNA is TGTGCCAGCTCACCTCGTCGAGCTAGCGGGGACCTGTGGACCCAGTACTTC. The chain employs TRBV18 and TRBJ2-5; 9 bases map to TRBD2. The V gene's germline CDR1 is KGHSH and CDR2 LQKENI. This CDR3 contains 17 residues. V trimming: 3 bases; J trimming: 7 bases; junction bases outside the gene matches: 15.

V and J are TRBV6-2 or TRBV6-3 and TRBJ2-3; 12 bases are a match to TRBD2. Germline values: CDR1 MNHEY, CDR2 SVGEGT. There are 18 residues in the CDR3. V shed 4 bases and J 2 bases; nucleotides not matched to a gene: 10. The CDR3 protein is CASSFNPGLAGFTDTQYF. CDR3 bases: TGTGCCAGCAGTTTCAATCCGGGACTAGCGGGTTTCACAGATACGCAGTATTTT.

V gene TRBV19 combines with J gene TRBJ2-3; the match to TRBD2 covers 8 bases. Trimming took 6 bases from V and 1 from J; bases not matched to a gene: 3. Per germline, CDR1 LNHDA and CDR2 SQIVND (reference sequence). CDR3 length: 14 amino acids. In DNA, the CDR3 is TGTGCCAGTAGGAGCGGGGGTGGCACAGATACGCAGTATTTT. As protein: CASRSGGGTDTQYF.

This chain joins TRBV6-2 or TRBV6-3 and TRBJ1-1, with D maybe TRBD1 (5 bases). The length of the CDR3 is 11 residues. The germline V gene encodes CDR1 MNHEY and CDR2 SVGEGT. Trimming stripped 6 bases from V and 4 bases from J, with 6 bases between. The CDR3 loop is CASSQGTEAFF. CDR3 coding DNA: TGTGCCAGCAGCCAGGGCACTGAAGCTTTCTTT.

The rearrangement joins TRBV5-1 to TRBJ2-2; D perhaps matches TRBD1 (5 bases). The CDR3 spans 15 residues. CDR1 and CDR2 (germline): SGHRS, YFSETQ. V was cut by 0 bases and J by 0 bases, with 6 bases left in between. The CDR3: CASSLDRPNTGELFF. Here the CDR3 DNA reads TGCGCCAGCAGCTTGGACAGGCCGAACACCGGGGAGCTGTTTTTT.

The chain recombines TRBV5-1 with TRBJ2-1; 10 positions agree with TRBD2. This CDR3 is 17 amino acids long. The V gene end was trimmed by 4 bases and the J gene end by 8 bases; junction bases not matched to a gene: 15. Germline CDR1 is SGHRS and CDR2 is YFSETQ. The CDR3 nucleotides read TGCGCCAGCAGCCATGCCGGGACTAGCGTGTCTACAGATGAGCAGTTCTTC. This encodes CASSHAGTSVSTDEQFF.

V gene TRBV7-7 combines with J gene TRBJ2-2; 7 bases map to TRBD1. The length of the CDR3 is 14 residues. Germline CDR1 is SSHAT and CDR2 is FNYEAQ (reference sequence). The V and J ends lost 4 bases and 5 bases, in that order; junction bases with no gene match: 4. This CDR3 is CASSYRQGTGELFF. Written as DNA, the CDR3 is TGTGCCAGCAGCTATCGACAGGGAACCGGGGAGCTGTTTTTT.

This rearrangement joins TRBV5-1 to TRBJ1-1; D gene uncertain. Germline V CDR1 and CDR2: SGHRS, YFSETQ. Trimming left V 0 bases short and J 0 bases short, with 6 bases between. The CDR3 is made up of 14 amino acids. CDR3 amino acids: CASSLVLMNTEAFF. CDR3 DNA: TGCGCCAGCAGCTTGGTTTTAATGAACACTGAAGCTTTCTTT.

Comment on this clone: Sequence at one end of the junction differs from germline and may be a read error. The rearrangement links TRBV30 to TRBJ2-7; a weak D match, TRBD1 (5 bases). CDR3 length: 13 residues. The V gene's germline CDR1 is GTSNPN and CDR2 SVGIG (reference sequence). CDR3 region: CAWSVETLQGLSF. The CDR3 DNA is TGTGCCTGGAGTGTAGAGACCCTCCAGGGTTTGTCCTTC.

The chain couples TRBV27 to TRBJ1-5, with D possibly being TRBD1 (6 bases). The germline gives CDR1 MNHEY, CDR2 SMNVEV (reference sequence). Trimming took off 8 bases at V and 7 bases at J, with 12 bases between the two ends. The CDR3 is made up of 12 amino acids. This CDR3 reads CASGGGGQPQHF. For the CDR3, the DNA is TGTGCCAGCGGAGGGGGAGGACAGCCCCAGCATTTT.

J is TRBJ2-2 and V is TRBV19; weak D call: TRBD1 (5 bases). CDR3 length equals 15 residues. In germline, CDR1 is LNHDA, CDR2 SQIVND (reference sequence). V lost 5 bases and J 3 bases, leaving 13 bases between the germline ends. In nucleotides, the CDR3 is TGTGCCAGTAGTCCCTCAGGGATTTACACCGGGGAGCTGTTTTTT. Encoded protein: CASSPSGIYTGELFF.

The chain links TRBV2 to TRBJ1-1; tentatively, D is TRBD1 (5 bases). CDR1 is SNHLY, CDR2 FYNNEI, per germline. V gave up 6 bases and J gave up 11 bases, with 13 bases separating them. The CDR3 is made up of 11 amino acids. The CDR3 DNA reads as TGTGCCAGCAGGGTGGGACTGTGGGCTTTCTTT. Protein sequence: CASRVGLWAFF.

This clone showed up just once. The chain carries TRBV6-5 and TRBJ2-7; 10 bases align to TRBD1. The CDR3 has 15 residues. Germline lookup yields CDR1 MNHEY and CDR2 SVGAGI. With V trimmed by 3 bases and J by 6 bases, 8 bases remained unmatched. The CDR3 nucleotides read TGTGCCAGCAGTTATAGACAGGGGGCCCAGGCCGAGCAGTACTTC. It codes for CASSYRQGAQAEQYF.

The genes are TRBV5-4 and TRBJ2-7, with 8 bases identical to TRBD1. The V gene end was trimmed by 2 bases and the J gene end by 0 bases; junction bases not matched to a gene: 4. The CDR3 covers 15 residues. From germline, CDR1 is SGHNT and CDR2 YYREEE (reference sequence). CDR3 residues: CASSLRDRTSYEQYF. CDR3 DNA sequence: TGTGCCAGCAGCTTAAGGGACAGGACCTCCTACGAGCAGTACTTC.

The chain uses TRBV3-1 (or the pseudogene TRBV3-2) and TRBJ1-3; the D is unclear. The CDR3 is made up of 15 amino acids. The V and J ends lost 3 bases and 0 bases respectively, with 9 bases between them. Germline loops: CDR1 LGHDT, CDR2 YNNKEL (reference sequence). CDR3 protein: CASSQWVPSGNTIYF. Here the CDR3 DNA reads TGTGCCAGCAGCCAGTGGGTACCCTCTGGAAACACCATATATTTT.

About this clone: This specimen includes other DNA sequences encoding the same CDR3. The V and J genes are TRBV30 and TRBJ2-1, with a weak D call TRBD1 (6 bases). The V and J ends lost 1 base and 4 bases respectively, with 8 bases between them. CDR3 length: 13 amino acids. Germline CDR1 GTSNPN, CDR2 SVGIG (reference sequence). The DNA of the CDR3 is TGTGCCTGGAGTGAGGACAGTTACAATGAGCAGTTCTTC. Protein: CAWSEDSYNEQFF.

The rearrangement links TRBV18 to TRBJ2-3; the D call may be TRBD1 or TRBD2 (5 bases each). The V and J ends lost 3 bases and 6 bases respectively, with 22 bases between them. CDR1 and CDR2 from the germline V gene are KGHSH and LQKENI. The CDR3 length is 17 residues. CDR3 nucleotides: TGTGCCAGCTCACCCCCTAGGGAAGGGAGAGGGACGGATACGCAGTATTTT. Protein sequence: CASSPPREGRGTDTQYF.

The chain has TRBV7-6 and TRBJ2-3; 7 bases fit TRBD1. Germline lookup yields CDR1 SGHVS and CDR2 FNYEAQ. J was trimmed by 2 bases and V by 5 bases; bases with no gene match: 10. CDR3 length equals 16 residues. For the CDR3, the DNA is TGTGCCAGCAGCGTCAACCCGGGACAGACCACAGATACGCAGTATTTT. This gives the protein CASSVNPGQTTDTQYF.

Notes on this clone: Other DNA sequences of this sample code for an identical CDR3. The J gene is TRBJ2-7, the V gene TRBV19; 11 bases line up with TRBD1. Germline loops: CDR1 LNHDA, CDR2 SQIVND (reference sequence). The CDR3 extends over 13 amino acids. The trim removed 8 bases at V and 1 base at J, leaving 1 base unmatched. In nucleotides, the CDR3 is TGTGCCAGTGGACAGGGGGCTTCCTACGAGCAGTACTTC. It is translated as CASGQGASYEQYF.

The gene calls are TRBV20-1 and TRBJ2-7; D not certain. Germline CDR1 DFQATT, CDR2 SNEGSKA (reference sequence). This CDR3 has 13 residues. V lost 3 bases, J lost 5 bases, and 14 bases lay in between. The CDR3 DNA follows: TGCAGTGCTAGTCGGGTGGAAATCGACGAGCAGTACTTC. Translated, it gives CSASRVEIDEQYF.

The CDR3 DNA reads as TGTGCCTGGAGTGGAAATTCACCCCTCCACTTT. It is translated as CAWSGNSPLHF. The J gene is TRBJ1-6, the V gene TRBV30; unclear D gene. The CDR3 runs 11 residues. Deletions cut 1 base from V and 7 bases from J, with 2 bases between. CDR1 and CDR2 (germline): GTSNPN, SVGIG (reference sequence).

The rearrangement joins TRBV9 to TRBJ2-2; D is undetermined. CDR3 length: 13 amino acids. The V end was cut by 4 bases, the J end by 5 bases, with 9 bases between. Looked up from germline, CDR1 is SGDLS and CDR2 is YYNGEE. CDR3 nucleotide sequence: TGTGCCAGCAGCTCCCGAAATACCGGGGAGCTGTTTTTT. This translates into CASSSRNTGELFF.

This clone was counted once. The CDR3 loop reads CATLVEAGLQTRLHF. CDR3 DNA: TGTGCCACCCTCGTCGAGGCAGGATTACAGACAAGACTCCACTTT. V usage is TRBV6-5 and J usage is TRBJ1-6; D gene ambiguous. CDR3 length: 15 amino acids. The germline CDR1 and CDR2 sequences are MNHEY and SVGAGI. V lost 10 bases to trimming and J lost 16 bases, with 29 bases between them.